These 7 T cell receptor beta chains came from one sample sequenced in a study of blood T cells in healthy people across ages. It was with a sample-barcoded 5' primer and a J-beta primer mix that a second PCR of roughly 7 to 12 cycles was run. MiXCR, applied by TCRdb to the 5' RACE reads, yields one record per CDR3 protein. The data hold 1,100,000 or so distinct CDR3 sequences, with 35% to 50% observed a single time. Source material: blood. The receptors originated from a woman aged 55-70 years in good health.

This clonotype was picked up one time. This clone may be a read error of a much larger clone one base away. V gene TRBV6-1 combines with J gene TRBJ2-1, with 7 positions matching TRBD1. With the DNA end fitting TRBJ2-7 better, the J assignment may be wrong. There are 15 residues in the CDR3. Germline assignment: CDR1 MNHNS and CDR2 SASEGT. The DNA of the CDR3 is TGTGCCAGCAGTTATCGGGACAGCTCCTACAATGAGCAGTACTTC. Amino acids: CASSYRDSSYNEQYF.

The genes are TRBV29-1 and TRBJ1-2; D uncertain. Trimming pared 3 bases from V and 0 bases from J, leaving 8 bases between. The CDR3 totals 13 residues. Germline loops: CDR1 SQVTM, CDR2 ANQGSEA. The CDR3 spells CSVDGRPNYGYTF. In nucleotides, the CDR3 is TGCAGCGTTGATGGGCGACCTAACTATGGCTACACCTTC. Looking up the rest from reference TRBV29-1 and TRBJ1-2 gives the full variable domain: SAVISQKPSRDICQRGTSLTIQCQVDSQVTMMFWYRQQPGQSLTLIATANQGSEATYESGFVIDKFPISRPNLTFSTLTVSNMSPEDSSIYLCSVDGRPNYGYTFGSGTRLTVV.

The gene calls are TRBV20-1 and TRBJ2-1; tentatively, D is TRBD2 (6 bases). This CDR3 is built from 17 residues. V shed 3 bases and J shed 7 bases, with 25 bases lying between them. Germline CDR1 reads DFQATT; CDR2 reads SNEGSKA (reference sequence). This chain's CDR3 is CSARPSGVTGAGNEQFF. The CDR3 DNA is TGCAGTGCTAGGCCGTCAGGTGTAACGGGAGCGGGTAATGAGCAGTTCTTC.

This clonotype was counted many times. This rearrangement joins TRBV12-3 or TRBV12-4 to TRBJ1-5; 7 bases agree with TRBD1. The CDR3 loop spans 16 amino acids. The V gene end was trimmed by 0 bases and the J gene end by 0 bases; junction bases not matched to a gene: 2. The CDR3 DNA follows: TGTGCCAGCAGTTTAGCGGACAGGTATAGCAATCAGCCCCAGCATTTT. It yields the protein CASSLADRYSNQPQHF.

This clonotype was seen only a few times. The chain recombines TRBV12-3 or TRBV12-4 with TRBJ1-2; TRBD1 aligns across 8 bases. V shed 3 bases, J shed 7 bases, and the junction held 7 bases outside the gene matches. This CDR3 has 14 amino acids. The CDR3 is CASSFLDRAGGYTF. The CDR3 bases are TGTGCCAGCAGTTTTTTGGACAGGGCGGGTGGCTACACCTTC.

This clonotype was seen a few times. The chain recombines TRBV6-5 with TRBJ2-7; D ambiguous. The CDR3 is 14 residues long. The germline V gene has CDR1 MNHEY and CDR2 SVGAGI. Trimming left V 6 bases short and J 1 base short, with 13 bases between. CDR3: CASRLTGQSYEQYF. CDR3 nucleotide sequence: TGTGCCAGCAGGCTTACCGGCCAATCCTACGAGCAGTACTTC.

This rearrangement joins TRBV28 to TRBJ2-7; D uncertain. Germline V lookup: CDR1 MDHEN, CDR2 SYDVKM. CDR3 size: 17 residues. Trimming left V 3 bases short and J 2 bases short, with 20 bases between. The CDR3, as DNA: TGTGCCAGCAGTTTCCCTCTGACGGGCGGTCACACCTACGAGCAGTACTTC. Translation gives CASSFPLTGGHTYEQYF.